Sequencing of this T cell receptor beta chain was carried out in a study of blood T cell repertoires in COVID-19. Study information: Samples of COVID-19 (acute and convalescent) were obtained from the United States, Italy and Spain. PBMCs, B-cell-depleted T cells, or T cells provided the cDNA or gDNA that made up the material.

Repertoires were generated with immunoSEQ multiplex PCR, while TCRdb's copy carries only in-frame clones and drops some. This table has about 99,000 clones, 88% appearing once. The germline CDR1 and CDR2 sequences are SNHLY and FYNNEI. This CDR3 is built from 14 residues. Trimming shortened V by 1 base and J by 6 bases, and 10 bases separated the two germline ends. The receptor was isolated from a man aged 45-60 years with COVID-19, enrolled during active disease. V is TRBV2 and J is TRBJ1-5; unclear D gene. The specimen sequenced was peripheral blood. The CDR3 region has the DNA TGTGCCAGCAGTGAAGTGCCTTACTCTCAGCCCCAGCATTTT. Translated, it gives CASSEVPYSQPQHF. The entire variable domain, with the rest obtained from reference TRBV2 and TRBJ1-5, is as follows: EPEVTQTPSHQVTQMGQEVILRCVPISNHLYFYWYRQILGQKVEFLVSFYNNEISEKSEIFDDQFSVERPDGSNFTLKIRSTKLEDSAMYFCASSEVPYSQPQHFGDGTRLSIL.